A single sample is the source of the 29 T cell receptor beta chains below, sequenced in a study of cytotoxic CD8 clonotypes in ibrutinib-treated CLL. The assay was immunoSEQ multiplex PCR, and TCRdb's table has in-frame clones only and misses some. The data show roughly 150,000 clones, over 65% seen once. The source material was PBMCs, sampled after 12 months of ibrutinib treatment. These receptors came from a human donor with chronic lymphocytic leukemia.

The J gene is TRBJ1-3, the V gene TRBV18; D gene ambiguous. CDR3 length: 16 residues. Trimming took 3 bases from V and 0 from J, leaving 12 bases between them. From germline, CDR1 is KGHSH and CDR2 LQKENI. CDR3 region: CASSPSDGSSGNTIYF. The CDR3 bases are TGTGCCAGCTCACCCTCGGACGGCTCCTCTGGAAACACCATATATTTT.

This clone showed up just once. The CDR3 DNA sequence: TGCGCCAGCAGCTCGCGGGACAGGGAGAACACCGGGGAGCTGTTTTTT. Its protein product is CASSSRDRENTGELFF. The chain is built from TRBV5-1 and TRBJ2-2; 9 bases are shared with TRBD1. Trimming removed 3 bases from V and 1 base from J; junction bases left unmatched: 4. Looked up from germline, CDR1 is SGHRS and CDR2 is YFSETQ. The CDR3 length is 16 residues.

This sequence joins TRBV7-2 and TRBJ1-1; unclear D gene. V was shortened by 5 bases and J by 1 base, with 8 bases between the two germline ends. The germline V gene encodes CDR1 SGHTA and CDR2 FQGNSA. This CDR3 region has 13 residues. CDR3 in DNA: TGTGCCAGCAGCGTCGGGGAGAACACTGAAGCTTTCTTT. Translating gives CASSVGENTEAFF.

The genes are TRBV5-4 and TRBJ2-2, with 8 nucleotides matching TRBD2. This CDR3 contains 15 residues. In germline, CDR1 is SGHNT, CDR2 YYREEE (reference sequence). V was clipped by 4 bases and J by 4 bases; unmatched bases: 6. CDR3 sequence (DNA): TGTGCCAGCAGCCCGCGGGGGGCCCTCACCGGGGAGCTGTTTTTT. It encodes CASSPRGALTGELFF.

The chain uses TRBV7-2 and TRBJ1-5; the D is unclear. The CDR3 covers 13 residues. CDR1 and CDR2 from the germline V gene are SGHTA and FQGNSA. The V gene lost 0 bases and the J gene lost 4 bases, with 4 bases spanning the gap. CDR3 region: CASSLALNQPQHF. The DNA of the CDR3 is TGTGCCAGCAGCTTAGCTTTGAATCAGCCCCAGCATTTT.

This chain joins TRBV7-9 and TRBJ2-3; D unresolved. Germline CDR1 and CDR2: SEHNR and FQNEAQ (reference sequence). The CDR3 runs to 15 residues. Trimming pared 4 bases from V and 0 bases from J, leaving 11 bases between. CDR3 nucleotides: TGTGCCAGCAGCTCCTTCGAATTTAGCACAGATACGCAGTATTTT. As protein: CASSSFEFSTDTQYF.

The CDR3 DNA follows: TGCGCCAGCCATGGGGAGACTGAAGCTTTCTTT. This gives the protein CASHGETEAFF. This chain uses TRBV5-1 with TRBJ1-1; D is undetermined. The CDR3 extends over 11 amino acids. Germline assignment: CDR1 SGHRS and CDR2 YFSETQ. V was clipped by 7 bases and J by 5 bases, with 9 bases between them.

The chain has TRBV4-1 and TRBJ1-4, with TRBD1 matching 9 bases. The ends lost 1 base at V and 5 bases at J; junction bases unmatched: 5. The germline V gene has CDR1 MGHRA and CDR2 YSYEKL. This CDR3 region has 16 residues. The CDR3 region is CASSQATGGQNEKLFF. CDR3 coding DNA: TGCGCCAGCAGCCAAGCCACAGGGGGCCAAAATGAAAAACTGTTTTTT.

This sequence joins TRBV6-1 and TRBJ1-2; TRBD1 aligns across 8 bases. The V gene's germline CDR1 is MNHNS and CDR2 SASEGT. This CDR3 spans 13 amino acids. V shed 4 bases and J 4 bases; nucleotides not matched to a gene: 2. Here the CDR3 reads CASSVTGAYGYTF. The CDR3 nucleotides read TGTGCCAGCAGTGTGACAGGGGCCTATGGCTACACCTTC.

CDR3 loop: CASSYTNEQYF. Written as DNA, the CDR3 is TGTGCCAGCAGTTACACTAACGAGCAGTACTTC. The chain recombines TRBV6-5 with TRBJ2-7; no firm D call. Trimming took 2 bases from V and 5 from J, leaving 4 bases between them. The CDR3 consists of 11 residues. In germline, CDR1 is MNHEY, CDR2 SVGAGI.

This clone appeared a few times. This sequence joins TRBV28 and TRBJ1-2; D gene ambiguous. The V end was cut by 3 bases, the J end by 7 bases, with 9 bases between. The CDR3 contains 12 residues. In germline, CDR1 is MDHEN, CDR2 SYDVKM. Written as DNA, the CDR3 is TGTGCCAGCAGTTTGGCGGGGTTTGGCTACACCTTC. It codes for CASSLAGFGYTF.

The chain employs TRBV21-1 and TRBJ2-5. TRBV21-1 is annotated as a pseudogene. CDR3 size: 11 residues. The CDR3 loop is CASRTKETQYF. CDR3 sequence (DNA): TGTGCCAGCAGAACCAAAGAGACCCAGTACTTC.

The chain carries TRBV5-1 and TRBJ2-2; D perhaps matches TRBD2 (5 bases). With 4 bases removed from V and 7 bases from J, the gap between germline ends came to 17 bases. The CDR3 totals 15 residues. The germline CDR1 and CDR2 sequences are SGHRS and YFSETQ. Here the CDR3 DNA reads TGCGCCAGCAGCCTGATAATTAGCGATGGCGGGGAGCTGTTTTTT. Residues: CASSLIISDGGELFF.

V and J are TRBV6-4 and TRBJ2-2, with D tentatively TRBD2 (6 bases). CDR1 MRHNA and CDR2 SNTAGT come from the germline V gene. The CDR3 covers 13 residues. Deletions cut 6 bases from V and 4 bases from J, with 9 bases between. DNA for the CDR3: TGTGCCAGCAGCGGGAGTGGCACCGGGGAGCTGTTTTTT. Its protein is CASSGSGTGELFF.

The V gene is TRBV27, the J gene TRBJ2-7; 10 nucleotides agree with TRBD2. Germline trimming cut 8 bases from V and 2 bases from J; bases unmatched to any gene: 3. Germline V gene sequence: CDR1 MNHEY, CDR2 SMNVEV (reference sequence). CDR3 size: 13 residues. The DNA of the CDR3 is TGTGCCAGCGCAGCGGGAGGGACCTACGAGCAGTACTTC. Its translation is CASAAGGTYEQYF.

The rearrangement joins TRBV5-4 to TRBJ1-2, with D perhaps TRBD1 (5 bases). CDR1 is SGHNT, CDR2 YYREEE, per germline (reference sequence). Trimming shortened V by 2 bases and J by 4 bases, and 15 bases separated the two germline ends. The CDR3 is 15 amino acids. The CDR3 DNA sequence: TGTGCCAGCAGCTTACAGGTTCCCTCGGGCTATGGCTACACCTTC. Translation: CASSLQVPSGYGYTF.

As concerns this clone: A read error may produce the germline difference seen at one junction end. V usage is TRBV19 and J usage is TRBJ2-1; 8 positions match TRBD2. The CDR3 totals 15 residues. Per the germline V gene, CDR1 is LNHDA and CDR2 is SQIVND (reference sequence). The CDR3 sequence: CASRIAGLPNNEQFF. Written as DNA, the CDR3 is TGTGCCAGTAGAATAGCGGGACTCCCTAACAATGAGCAGTTCTTC.

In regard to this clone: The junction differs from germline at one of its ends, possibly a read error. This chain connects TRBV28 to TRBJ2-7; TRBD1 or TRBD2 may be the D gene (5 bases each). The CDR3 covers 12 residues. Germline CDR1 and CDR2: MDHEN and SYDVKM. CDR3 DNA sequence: TGTGCCACAGAGGATCGTGGGGGACGCTTTAACTTC. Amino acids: CATEDRGGRFNF. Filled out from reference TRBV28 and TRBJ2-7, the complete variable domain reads DVKVTQSSRYLVKRTGEKVFLECVQDMDHENMFWYRQDPGLGLRLIYFSYDVKMKEKGDIPEGYSVSREKKERFSLILESASTNQTSMYLCATEDRGGRFNFGPGTRLTVT.

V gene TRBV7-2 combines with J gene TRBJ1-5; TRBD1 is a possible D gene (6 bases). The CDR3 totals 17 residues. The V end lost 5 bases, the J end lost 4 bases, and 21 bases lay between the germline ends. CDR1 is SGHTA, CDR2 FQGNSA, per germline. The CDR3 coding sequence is TGTGCCAGCAGCAAACCCGCGGGGGGCACACGAAATCAGCCCCAGCATTTT. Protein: CASSKPAGGTRNQPQHF. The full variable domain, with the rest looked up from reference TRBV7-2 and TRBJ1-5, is GAGVSQSPSNKVTEKGKDVELRCDPISGHTALYWYRQSLGQGLEFLIYFQGNSAPDKSGLPSDRFSAERTGGSVSTLTIQRTQQEDSAVYLCASSKPAGGTRNQPQHFGDGTRLSIL.

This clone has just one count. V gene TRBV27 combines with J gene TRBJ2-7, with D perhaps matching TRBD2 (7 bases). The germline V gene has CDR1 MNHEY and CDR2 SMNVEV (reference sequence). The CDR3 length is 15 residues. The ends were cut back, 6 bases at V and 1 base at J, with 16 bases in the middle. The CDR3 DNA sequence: TGTGCCAGCAGCCGCCGGGGGGCGGCTTCCTACGAGCAGTACTTC. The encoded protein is CASSRRGAASYEQYF.

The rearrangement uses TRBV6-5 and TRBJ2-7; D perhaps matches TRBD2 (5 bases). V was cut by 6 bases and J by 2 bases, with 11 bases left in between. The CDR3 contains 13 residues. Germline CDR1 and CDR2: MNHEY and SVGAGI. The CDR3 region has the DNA TGTGCCAGCAGCGACCCGACTACCTACGAGCAGTACTTC. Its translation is CASSDPTTYEQYF.

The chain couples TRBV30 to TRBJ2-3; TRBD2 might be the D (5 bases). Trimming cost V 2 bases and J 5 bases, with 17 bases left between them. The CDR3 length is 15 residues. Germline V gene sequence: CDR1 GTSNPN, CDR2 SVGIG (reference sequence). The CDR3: CAWSPGSGLKDTQYF. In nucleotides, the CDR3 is TGTGCCTGGAGTCCTGGGAGTGGGCTTAAAGATACGCAGTATTTT.

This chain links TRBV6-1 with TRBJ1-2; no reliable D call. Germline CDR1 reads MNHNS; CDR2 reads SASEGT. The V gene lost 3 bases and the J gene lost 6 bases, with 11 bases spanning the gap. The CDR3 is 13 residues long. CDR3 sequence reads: CASSDAPSNGYTF. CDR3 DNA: TGTGCCAGCAGTGACGCCCCCTCTAATGGCTACACCTTC.

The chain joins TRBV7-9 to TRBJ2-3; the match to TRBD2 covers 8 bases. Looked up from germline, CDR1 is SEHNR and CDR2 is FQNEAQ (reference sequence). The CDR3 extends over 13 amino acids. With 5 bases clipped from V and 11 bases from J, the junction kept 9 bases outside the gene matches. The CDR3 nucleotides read TGTGCCAGCAGCCCGCGGACTAGCCCTATGCAGTATTTT. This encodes CASSPRTSPMQYF.

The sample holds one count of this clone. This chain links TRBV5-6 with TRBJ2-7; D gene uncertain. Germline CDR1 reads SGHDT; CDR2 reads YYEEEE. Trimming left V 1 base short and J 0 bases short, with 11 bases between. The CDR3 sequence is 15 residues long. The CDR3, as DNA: TGTGCCAGCAGCTTGAAAGGGTCAAACTCCTACGAGCAGTACTTC. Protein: CASSLKGSNSYEQYF.

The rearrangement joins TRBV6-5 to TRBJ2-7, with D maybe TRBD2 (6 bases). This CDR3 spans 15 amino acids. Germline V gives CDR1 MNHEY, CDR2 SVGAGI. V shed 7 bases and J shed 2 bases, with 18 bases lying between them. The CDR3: CASNPSGSLPYEQYF. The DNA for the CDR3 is TGTGCCAGCAACCCATCCGGGAGTCTCCCCTACGAGCAGTACTTC.

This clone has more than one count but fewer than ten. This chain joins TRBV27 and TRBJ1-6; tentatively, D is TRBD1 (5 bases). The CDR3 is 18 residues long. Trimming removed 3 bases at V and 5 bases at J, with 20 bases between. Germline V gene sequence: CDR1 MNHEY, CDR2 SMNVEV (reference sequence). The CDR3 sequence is CASSFLSGREGHNSPLHF. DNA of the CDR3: TGTGCCAGCAGTTTTCTGTCTGGCAGGGAAGGCCATAATTCACCCCTCCACTTT.

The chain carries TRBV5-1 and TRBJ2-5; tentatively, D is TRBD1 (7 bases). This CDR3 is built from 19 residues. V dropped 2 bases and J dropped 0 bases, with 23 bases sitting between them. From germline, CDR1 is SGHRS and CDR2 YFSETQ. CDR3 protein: CASSFQGGLGRANQETQYF. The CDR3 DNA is TGCGCCAGCAGCTTTCAGGGGGGCCTCGGCCGGGCCAACCAAGAGACCCAGTACTTC.

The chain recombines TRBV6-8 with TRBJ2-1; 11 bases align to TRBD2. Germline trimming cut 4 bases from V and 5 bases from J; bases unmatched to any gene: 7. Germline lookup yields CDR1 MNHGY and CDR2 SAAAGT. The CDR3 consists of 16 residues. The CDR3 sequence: CASSCSGRAGDNEQFF. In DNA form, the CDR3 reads TGTGCCAGCAGTTGTAGCGGGAGGGCGGGAGACAATGAGCAGTTCTTC.